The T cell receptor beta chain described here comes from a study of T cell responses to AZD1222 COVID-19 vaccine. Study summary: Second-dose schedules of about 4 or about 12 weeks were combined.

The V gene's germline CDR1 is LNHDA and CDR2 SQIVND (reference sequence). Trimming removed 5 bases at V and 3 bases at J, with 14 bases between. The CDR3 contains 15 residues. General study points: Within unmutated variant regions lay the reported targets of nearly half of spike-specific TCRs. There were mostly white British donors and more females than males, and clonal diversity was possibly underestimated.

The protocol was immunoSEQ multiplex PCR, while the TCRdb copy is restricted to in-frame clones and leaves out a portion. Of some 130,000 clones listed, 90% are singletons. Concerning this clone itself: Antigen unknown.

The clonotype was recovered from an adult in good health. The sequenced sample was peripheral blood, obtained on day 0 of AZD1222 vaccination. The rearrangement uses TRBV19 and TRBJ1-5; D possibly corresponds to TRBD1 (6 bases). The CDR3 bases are TGTGCCAGTAGTCCGGGGGCAGAGTTCAATCAGCCCCAGCATTTT. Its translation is CASSPGAEFNQPQHF.